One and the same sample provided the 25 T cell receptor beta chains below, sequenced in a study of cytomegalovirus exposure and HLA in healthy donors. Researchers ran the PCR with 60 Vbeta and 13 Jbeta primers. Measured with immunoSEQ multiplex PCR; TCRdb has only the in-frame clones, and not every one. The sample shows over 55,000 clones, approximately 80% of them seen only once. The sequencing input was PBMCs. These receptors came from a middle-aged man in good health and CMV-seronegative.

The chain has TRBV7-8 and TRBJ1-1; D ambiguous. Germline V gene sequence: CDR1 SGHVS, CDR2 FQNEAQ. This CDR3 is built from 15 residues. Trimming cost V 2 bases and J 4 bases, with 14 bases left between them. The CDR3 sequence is CASSLRWALRTEAFF. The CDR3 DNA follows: TGTGCCAGCAGCTTAAGGTGGGCCTTGCGCACTGAAGCTTTCTTT.

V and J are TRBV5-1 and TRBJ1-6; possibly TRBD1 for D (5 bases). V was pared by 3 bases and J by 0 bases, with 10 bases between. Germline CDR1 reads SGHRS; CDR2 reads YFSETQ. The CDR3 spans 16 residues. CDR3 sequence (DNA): TGCGCCAGCAGCTCCGGGGGGAGCTCCTATAATTCACCCCTCCACTTT. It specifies CASSSGGSSYNSPLHF. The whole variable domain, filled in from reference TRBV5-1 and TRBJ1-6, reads KAGVTQTPRYLIKTRGQQVTLSCSPISGHRSVSWYQQTPGQGLQFLFEYFSETQRNKGNFPGRFSGRQFSNSRSEMNVSTLELGDSALYLCASSSGGSSYNSPLHFGNGTRLTVT.

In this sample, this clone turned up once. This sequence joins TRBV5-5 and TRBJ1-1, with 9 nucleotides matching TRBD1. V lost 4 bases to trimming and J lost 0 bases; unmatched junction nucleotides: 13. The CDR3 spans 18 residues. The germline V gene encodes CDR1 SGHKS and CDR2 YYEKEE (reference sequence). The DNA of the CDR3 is TGTGCCAGCAGCAAAGTCTACCGGGACAGGGTTCTGAACACTGAAGCTTTCTTT. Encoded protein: CASSKVYRDRVLNTEAFF.

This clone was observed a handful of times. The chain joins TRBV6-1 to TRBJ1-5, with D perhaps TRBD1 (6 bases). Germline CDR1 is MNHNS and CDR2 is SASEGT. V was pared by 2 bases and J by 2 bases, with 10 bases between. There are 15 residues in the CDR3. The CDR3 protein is CASSEWAGGNQPQHF. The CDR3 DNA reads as TGTGCCAGCAGTGAATGGGCAGGGGGCAATCAGCCCCAGCATTTT.

Written as DNA, the CDR3 is TGTGCCAGCAGCCGGACCGGGACAGGGGGCGCCATGAACACTGAAGCTTTCTTT. It is translated as CASSRTGTGGAMNTEAFF. V usage is TRBV4-2 and J usage is TRBJ1-1; 12 nucleotides match TRBD1. V was clipped by 4 bases and J by 0 bases; unmatched bases: 9. CDR3 length: 18 amino acids. In germline, CDR1 is LGHNA, CDR2 YNFKEQ.

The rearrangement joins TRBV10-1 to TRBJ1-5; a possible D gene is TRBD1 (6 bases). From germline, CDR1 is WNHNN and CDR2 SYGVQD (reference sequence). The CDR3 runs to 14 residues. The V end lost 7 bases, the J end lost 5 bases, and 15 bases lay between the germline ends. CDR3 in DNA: TGCGCCAGCAATCCCGGGACACTGGATCAGCCCCAGCATTTT. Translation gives CASNPGTLDQPQHF.

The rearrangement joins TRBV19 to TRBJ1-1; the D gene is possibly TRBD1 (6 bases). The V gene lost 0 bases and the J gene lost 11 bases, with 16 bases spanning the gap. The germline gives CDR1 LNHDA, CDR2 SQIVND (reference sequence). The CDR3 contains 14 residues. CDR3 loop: CASSIDRGGARAFF. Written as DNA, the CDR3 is TGTGCCAGTAGTATAGATCGAGGGGGGGCGAGGGCTTTCTTT.

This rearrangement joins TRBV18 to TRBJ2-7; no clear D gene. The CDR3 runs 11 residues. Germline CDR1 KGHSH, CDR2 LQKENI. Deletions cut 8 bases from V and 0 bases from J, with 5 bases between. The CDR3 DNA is TGTGCCAGCCGGAGCTCCTACGAGCAGTACTTC. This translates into CASRSSYEQYF.

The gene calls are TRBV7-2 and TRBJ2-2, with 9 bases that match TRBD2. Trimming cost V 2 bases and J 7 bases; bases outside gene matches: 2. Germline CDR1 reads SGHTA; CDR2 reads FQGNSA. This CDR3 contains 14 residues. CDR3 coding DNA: TGTGCCAGCAGCTTAAAGCGGGGGGTCGGGGAGCTGTTTTTT. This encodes CASSLKRGVGELFF.

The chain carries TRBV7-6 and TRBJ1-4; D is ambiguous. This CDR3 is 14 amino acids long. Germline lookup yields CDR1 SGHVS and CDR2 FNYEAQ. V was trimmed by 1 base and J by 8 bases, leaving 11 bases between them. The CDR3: CASSLGTGEEKLFF. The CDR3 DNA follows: TGTGCCAGCAGCTTAGGCACGGGAGAAGAAAAACTGTTTTTT.

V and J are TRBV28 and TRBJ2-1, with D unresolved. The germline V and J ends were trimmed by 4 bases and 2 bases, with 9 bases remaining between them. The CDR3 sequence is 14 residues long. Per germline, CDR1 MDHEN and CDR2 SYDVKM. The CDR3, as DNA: TGTGCCAGCAGTTCTCAACAAACCTACAATGAGCAGTTCTTC. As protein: CASSSQQTYNEQFF.

The CDR3 spells CASKGTSNTGELFF. CDR3 in DNA: TGTGCCAGCAAGGGGACTAGCAACACCGGGGAGCTGTTTTTT. The rearrangement joins TRBV2 to TRBJ2-2; the match to TRBD2 covers 9 bases. CDR1 SNHLY and CDR2 FYNNEI come from the germline V gene. Germline trimming cut 7 bases from V and 2 bases from J; bases unmatched to any gene: 2. This CDR3 is 14 amino acids long.

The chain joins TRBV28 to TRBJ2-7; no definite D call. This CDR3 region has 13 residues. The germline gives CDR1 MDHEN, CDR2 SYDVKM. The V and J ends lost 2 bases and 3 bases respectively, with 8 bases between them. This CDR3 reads CASSLTGHYEQYV. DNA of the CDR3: TGTGCCAGCAGTTTAACGGGTCACTACGAGCAGTACGTC.

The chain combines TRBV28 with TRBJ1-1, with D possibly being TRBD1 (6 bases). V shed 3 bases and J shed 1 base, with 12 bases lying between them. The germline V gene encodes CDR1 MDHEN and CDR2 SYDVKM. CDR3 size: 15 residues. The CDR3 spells CASSLSGRGNTEAFF. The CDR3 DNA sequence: TGTGCCAGCAGTTTGAGTGGCAGGGGGAACACTGAAGCTTTCTTT. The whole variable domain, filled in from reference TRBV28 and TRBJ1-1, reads DVKVTQSSRYLVKRTGEKVFLECVQDMDHENMFWYRQDPGLGLRLIYFSYDVKMKEKGDIPEGYSVSREKKERFSLILESASTNQTSMYLCASSLSGRGNTEAFFGQGTRLTVV.

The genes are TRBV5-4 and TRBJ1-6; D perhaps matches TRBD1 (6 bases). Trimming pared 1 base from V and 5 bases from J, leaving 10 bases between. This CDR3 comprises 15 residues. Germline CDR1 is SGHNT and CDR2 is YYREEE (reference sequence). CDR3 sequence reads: CASSLPAGDNSPLHF. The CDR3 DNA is TGTGCCAGCAGCTTGCCGGCAGGGGATAATTCACCCCTCCACTTT.

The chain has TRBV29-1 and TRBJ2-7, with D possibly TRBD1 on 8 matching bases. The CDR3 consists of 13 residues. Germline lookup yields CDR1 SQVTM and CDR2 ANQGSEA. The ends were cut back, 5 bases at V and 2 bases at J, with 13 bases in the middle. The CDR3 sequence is CSVRTGRAYEQYF. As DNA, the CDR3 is TGCAGCGTTAGGACAGGGAGGGCCTACGAGCAGTACTTC.

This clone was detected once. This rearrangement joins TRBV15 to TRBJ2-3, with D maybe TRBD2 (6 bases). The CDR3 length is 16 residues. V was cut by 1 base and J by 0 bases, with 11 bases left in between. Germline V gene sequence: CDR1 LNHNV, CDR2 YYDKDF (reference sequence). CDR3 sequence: CATSRGETRSTDTQYF. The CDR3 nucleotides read TGTGCCACCAGCAGAGGAGAGACTAGGAGCACAGATACGCAGTATTTT.

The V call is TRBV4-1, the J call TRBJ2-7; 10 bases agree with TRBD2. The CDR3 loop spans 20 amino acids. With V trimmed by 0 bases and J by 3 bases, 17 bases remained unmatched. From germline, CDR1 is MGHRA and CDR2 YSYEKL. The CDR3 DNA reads TGCGCCAGCAGCCAAGATCTTTGGGCTAGCGGGGGCCTATTCCGCTACGAGCAGTACTTC. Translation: CASSQDLWASGGLFRYEQYF.

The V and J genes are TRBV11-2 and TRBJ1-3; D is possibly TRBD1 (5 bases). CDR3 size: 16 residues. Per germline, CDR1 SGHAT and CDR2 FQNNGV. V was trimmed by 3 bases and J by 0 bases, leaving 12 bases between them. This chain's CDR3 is CASSFGNRHSGNTIYF. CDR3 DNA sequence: TGTGCCAGCAGCTTTGGGAACAGGCACTCTGGAAACACCATATATTTT.

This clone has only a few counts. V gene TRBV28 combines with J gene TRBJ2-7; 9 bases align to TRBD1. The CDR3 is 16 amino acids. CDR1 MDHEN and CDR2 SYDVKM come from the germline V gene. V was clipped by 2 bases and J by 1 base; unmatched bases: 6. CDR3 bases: TGTGCCAGCAGTTTACTAGGGACAGGGAGGTCCTACGAGCAGTACTTC. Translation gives CASSLLGTGRSYEQYF.

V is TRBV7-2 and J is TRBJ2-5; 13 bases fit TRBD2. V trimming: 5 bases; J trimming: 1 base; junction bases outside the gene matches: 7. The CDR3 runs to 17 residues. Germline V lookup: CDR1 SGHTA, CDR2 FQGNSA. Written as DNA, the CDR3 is TGTGCCAGCAGCGTGGGACTAGCGGGGAGTATCCAAGAGACCCAGTACTTC. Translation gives CASSVGLAGSIQETQYF.

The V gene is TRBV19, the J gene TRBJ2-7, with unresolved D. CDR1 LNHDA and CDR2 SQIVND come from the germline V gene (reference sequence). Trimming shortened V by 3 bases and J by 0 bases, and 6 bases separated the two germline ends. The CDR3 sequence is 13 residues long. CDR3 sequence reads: CASSIADSYEQYF. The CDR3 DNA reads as TGTGCCAGTAGTATCGCGGACTCCTACGAGCAGTACTTC.

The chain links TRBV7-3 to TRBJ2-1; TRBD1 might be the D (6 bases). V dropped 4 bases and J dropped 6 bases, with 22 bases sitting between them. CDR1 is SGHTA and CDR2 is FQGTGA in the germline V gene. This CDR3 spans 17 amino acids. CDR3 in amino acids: CASSSPRTDPLGNEQFF. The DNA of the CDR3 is TGTGCCAGCAGCTCACCAAGGACAGACCCCCTCGGCAATGAGCAGTTCTTC.

CDR3 in amino acids: CASSQAGTYNYGYTF. CDR3 bases: TGCGCCAGCAGCCAAGCCGGGACATATAACTATGGCTACACCTTC. The genes are TRBV4-1 and TRBJ1-2; D is perhaps TRBD1 (6 bases). V was clipped by 1 base and J by 1 base, with 10 bases between them. The CDR3 loop spans 15 amino acids. The germline V gene encodes CDR1 MGHRA and CDR2 YSYEKL.

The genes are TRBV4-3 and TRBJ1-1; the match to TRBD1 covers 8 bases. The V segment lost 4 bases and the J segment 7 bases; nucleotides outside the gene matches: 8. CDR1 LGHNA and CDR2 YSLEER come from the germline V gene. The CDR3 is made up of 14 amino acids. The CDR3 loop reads CASSLKPGTGEAFF. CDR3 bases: TGCGCCAGCAGCCTAAAACCCGGGACAGGTGAAGCTTTCTTT.